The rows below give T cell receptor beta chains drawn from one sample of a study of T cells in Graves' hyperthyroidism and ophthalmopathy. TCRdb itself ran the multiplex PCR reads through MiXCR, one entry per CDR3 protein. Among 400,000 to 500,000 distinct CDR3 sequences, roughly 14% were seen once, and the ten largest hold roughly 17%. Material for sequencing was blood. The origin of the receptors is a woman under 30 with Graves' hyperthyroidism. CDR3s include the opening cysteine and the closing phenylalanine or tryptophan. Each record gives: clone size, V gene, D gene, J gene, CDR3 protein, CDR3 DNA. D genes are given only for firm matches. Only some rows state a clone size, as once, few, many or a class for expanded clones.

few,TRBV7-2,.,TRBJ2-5,CASSPAGPYPEETQYF,TGTGCCAGCAGCCCGGCTGGACCGTACCCGGAAGAGACCCAGTACTTC
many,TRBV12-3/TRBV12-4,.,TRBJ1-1,CASSLGVGLTEAFF,TGTGCCAGCAGTTTGGGGGTCGGCCTTACTGAAGCTTTCTTT
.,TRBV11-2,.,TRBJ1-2,CASSYPRDGLTMWGGYTF,TGTGCCAGCAGCTACCCACGGGACGGGCTAACTATGTGGGGTGGCTACACCTTC
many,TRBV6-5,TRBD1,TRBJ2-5,CASSFRQGFRETQYF,TGTGCCAGCAGTTTTAGACAGGGTTTTCGGGAGACCCAGTACTTC
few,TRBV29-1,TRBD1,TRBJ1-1,CSASRGQGLNTEAFF,TGCAGCGCCAGTCGAGGACAGGGGTTAAACACTGAAGCTTTCTTT
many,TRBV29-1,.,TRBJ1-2,CSVPGLGAAPYGYTF,TGCAGCGTCCCAGGTTTGGGCGCCGCCCCCTATGGCTACACCTTC
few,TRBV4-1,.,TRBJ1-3,CASSQVVRPDGSGNTIYF,TGCGCCAGCAGCCAAGTTGTCCGCCCGGACGGCTCTGGAAACACCATATATTTT
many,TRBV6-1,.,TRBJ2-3,CALQRTDTQYF,TGTGCCTTGCAGAGGACAGATACGCAGTATTTT
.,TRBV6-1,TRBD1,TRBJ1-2,CASSEQGANYGYTF,TGTGCCAGCAGTGAACAGGGGGCTAACTATGGCTACACCTTC
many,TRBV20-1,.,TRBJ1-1,CSARAWQGGYTEAFF,TGCAGTGCTAGGGCTTGGCAGGGAGGGTACACTGAAGCTTTCTTT
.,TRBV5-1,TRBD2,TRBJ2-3,CASSLTLAGGPFSTDTQYF,TGCGCCAGCAGCCTTACTCTAGCGGGAGGTCCCTTTAGCACAGATACGCAGTATTTT
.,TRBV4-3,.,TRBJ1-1,CASSPRPGLNTEAFF,TGCGCCAGCAGCCCACGGCCGGGACTGAACACTGAAGCTTTCTTT
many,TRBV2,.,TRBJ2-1,CASSSSETNSYNEQFF,TGTGCCAGCAGTTCCAGCGAGACTAACTCCTACAATGAGCAGTTCTTC
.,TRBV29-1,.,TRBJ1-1,CSAVQGLTTEAFF,TGCAGCGCAGTTCAGGGGCTAACCACTGAAGCTTTCTTT
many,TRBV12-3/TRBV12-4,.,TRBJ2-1,CASSLGASFYNEQFF,TGTGCCAGCAGTTTAGGAGCCAGCTTCTACAATGAGCAGTTCTTC
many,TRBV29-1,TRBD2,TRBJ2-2,CSVEGGLAGAGELFF,TGCAGCGTTGAAGGAGGCCTAGCGGGAGCCGGGGAGCTGTTTTTT
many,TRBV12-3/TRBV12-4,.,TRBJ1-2,CASSPTGSRGSGYTF,TGTGCCAGCAGTCCCACGGGTTCCAGGGGAAGTGGCTACACCTTC
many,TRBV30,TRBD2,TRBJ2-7,CAWSVPWGGVMVYEQYF,TGTGCCTGGAGTGTACCTTGGGGGGGAGTGATGGTCTACGAGCAGTACTTC
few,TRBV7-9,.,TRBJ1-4,CASSLGTRNEKLFF,TGTGCCAGCAGCTTAGGGACCAGAAATGAAAAACTGTTTTTT
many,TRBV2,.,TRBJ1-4,CASRDRDTNEKLFF,TGTGCCAGCAGAGACCGGGACACCAATGAAAAACTGTTTTTT
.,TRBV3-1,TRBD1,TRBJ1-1,CASSQDLRGGSAFF,TGTGCCAGCAGCCAAGATCTGAGAGGGGGCTCGGCTTTCTTT
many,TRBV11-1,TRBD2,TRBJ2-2,CASSLGLAGLNTGELFF,TGTGCCAGCAGCTTAGGACTAGCGGGACTCAACACCGGGGAGCTGTTTTTT
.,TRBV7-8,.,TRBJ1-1,CASSLLTGPYQNTEAFF,TGTGCCAGCAGCTTACTGACAGGTCCATATCAGAACACTGAAGCTTTCTTT
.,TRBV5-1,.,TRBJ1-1,CASSSSVTGVAEAFF,TGCGCCAGCAGCTCCTCAGTGACAGGTGTAGCTGAAGCTTTCTTT
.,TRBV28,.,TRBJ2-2,CASSTWTGARSGTEGTNTGELFF,TGTGCCAGCAGTACTTGGACAGGGGCCCGTAGCGGGACCGAAGGAACGAACACCGGGGAGCTGTTTTTT
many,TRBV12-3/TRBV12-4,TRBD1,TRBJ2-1,CASRRTGVYNEQFF,TGTGCCAGCAGACGGACAGGGGTCTACAATGAGCAGTTCTTC
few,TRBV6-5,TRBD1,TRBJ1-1,CASSYTRGDTEAFF,TGTGCCAGCAGTTATACCAGGGGGGACACTGAAGCTTTCTTT
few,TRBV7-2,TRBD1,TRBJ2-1,CASSSTGAYNEQFF,TGTGCCAGCAGCTCAACAGGGGCCTACAATGAGCAGTTCTTC
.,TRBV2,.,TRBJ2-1,CAIRQATYNEQFF,TGTGCCATAAGACAGGCCACCTACAATGAGCAGTTCTTT
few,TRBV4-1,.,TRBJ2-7,CASSHIGTEQYF,TGCGCCAGCAGCCACATAGGGACCGAGCAGTACTTC
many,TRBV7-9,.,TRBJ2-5,CASSPGLGIQETQYF,TGTGCCAGCAGCCCTGGACTTGGGATTCAAGAGACCCAGTACTTC
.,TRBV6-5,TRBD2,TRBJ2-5,CASSSSGRAWETQYF,TGTGCCAGCAGTTCCAGCGGGAGGGCCTGGGAGACCCAGTACTTC
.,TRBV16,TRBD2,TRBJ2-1,CASSNGLAGEFEQFF,TGTGCCAGCAGCAACGGACTAGCGGGAGAATTTGAGCAGTTCTTC
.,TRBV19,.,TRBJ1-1,CASKWGQIEAFF,TGTGCCAGTAAATGGGGGCAAATTGAAGCTTTCTTT
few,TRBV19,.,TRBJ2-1,CASSIGPLGGNEQFF,TGTGCCAGTAGTATAGGGCCCTTGGGGGGCAATGAGCAGTTCTTC
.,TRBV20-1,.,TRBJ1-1,CSPRGHLNTEAFF,TGCAGTCCCCGAGGGCATCTGAACACTGAAGCTTTCTTT
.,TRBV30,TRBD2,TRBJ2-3,CAWSVGTSGITDTQYF,TGTGCCTGGAGTGTAGGGACTAGCGGGATTACAGATACGCAGTATTTT
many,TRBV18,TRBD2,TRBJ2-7,CASSPPGLAGAEQYF,TGTGCCAGCTCACCACCAGGACTAGCGGGAGCCGAGCAGTACTTC
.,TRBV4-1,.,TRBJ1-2,CASSQDQGGRYGYTF,TGCGCCAGCAGCCAAGATCAGGGCGGTAGATATGGCTACACCTTC
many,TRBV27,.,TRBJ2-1,CASSLTMDPTREQFF,TGTGCCAGCAGTCTGACTATGGACCCTACGCGAGAGCAGTTCTTC
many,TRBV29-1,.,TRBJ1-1,CSVEGGSNTEAFF,TGCAGCGTTGAGGGGGGATCGAACACTGAAGCTTTCTTT
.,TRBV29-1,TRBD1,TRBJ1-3,CSARQGSSSGNTIYF,TGCAGCGCGAGACAGGGGTCTAGTTCTGGAAACACCATATATTTT
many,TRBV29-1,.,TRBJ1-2,CSVEGLPDRQKLNGYTF,TGCAGCGTTGAAGGCCTACCAGACAGGCAGAAGCTCAATGGCTACACCTTC
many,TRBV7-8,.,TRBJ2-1,CASSLARFRYDEQFF,TGTGCCAGCAGCTTAGCGCGTTTTAGGTACGATGAGCAGTTCTTC
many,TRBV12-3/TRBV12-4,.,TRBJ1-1,CASSKKNTEAFF,TGTGCCAGCAGTAAGAAGAACACTGAAGCTTTCTTT
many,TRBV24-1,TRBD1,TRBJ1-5,CATSDSDRGVQPQHF,TGTGCCACCAGTGATTCTGACAGGGGGGTTCAGCCCCAGCATTTT
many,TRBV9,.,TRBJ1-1,CASSVTPQTALNTEAFF,TGTGCCAGCAGCGTAACTCCTCAGACAGCCCTGAACACTGAAGCTTTCTTT
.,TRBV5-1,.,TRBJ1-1,CASSLVGVEAFF,TGCGCCAGCAGCTTGGTTGGCGTAGAAGCTTTCTTT
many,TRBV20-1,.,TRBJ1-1,CSVSPVNTEAFF,TGCAGTGTCAGCCCAGTGAACACTGAAGCTTTCTTT
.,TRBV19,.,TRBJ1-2,CASTPARGAQYGYTF,TGTGCCAGTACCCCGGCTCGGGGGGCGCAGTATGGCTACACCTTC
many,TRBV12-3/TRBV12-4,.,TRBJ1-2,CASSLGGQLYGYTF,TGTGCCAGCAGTTTAGGAGGACAGCTCTATGGCTACACCTTC
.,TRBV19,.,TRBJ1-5,CASSTEQGLHQPQHF,TGTGCCAGTAGTACCGAACAGGGTCTGCATCAGCCCCAGCATTTT
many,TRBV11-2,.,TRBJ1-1,CASSLDRTRTEAFF,TGTGCCAGCAGCTTAGATCGAACTCGCACTGAAGCTTTCTTT
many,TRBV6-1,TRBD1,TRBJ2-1,CASSPTGGRNEQFF,TGTGCCAGCAGTCCCACAGGGGGCCGGAATGAGCAGTTCTTC
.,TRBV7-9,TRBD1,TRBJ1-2,CASSPGTVANYGYTF,TGTGCCAGCAGCCCGGGGACAGTAGCTAACTATGGCTACACCTTC
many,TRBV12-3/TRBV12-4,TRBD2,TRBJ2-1,CASSLGAGGGGEQFF,TGTGCCAGCAGTCTCGGCGCGGGAGGCGGGGGTGAGCAGTTCTTC
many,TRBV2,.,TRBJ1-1,CASSSDSRLNTEAFF,TGTGCCAGCAGTTCAGACAGCAGATTGAACACTGAAGCTTTCTTT